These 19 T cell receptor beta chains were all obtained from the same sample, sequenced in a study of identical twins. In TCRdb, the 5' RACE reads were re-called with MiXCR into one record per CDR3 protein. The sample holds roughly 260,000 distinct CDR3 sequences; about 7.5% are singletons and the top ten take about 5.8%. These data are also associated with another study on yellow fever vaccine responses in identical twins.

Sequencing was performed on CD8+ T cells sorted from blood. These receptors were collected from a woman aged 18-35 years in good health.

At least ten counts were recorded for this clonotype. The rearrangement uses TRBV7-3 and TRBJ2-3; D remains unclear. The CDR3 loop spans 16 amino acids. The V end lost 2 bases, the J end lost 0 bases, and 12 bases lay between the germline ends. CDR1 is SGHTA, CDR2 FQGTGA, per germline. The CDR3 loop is CASSLGSAFSTDTQYF. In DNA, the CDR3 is TGTGCCAGCAGCTTAGGATCTGCGTTTAGCACAGATACGCAGTATTTT.

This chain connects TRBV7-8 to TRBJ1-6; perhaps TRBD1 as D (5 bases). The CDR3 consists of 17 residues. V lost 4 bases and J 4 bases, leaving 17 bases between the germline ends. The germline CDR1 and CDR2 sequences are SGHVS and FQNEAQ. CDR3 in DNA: TGTGCCAGCAGCTACGGGGCGGGTGGGCGGTATAATTCACCCCTCCACTTT. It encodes CASSYGAGGRYNSPLHF.

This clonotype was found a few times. The DNA of the CDR3 is TGTGCCACCGCCCCTAGCCTCAACGGGCCGTCGAACAATGAGCAGTTCTTC. It is translated as CATAPSLNGPSNNEQFF. The chain employs TRBV24-1 and TRBJ2-1; the D gene is possibly TRBD2 (5 bases). Germline lookup yields CDR1 KGHDR and CDR2 SFDVKD. The CDR3 is 17 residues long. Between the trimmed V and J ends, which lost 9 bases and 5 bases, there was a span of 25 bases.

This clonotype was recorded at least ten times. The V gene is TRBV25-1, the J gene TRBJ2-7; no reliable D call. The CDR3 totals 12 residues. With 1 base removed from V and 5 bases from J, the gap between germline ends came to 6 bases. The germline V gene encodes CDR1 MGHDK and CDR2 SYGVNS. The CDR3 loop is CASSEFSNEQYF. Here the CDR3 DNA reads TGTGCCAGCAGTGAATTTTCTAACGAGCAGTACTTC.

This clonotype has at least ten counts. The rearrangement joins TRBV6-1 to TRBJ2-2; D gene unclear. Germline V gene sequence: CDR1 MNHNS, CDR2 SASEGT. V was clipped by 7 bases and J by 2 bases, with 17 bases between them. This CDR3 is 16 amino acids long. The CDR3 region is CASTFSGEENTGELFF. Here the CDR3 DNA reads TGTGCCAGCACCTTCTCGGGCGAAGAAAACACCGGGGAGCTGTTTTTT.

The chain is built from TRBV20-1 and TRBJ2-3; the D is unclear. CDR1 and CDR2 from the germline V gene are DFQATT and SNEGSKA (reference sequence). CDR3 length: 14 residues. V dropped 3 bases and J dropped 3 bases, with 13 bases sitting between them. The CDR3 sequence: CSASRTDLTDTQYF. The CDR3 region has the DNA TGCAGTGCTAGTCGTACAGACTTAACAGATACGCAGTATTTT.

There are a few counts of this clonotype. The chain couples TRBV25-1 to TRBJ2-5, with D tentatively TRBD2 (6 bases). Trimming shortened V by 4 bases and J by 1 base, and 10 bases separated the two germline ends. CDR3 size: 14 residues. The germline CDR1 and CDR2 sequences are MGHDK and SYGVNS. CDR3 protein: CASSGRTTQETQYF. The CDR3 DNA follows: TGTGCCAGCAGTGGCAGGACTACCCAAGAGACCCAGTACTTC.

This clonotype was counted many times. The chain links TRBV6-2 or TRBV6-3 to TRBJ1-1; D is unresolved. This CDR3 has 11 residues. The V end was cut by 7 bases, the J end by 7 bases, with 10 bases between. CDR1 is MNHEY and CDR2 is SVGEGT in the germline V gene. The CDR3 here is CASTAGYEAFF. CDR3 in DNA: TGTGCCAGCACCGCCGGGTATGAAGCTTTCTTT.

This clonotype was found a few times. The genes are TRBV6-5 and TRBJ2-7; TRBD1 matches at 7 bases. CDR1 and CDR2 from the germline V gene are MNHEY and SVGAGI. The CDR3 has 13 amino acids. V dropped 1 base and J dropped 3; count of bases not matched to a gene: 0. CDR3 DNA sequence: TGTGCCAGCAGTTACTGGGACAGCTACGAGCAGTACTTC. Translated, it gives CASSYWDSYEQYF.

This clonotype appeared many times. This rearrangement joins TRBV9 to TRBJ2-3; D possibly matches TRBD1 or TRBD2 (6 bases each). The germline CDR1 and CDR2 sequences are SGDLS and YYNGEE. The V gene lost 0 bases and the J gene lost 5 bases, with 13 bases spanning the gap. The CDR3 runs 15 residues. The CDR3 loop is CASSVAGGGGDTQYF. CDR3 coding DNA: TGTGCCAGCAGCGTAGCTGGTGGAGGGGGAGATACGCAGTATTTT.

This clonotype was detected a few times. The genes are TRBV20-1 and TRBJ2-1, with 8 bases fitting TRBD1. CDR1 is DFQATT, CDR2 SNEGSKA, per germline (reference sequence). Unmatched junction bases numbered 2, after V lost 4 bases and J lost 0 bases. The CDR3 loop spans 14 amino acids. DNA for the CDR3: TGCAGTGCTACACAGGGGGGCTCCTACAATGAGCAGTTCTTC. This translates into CSATQGGSYNEQFF.

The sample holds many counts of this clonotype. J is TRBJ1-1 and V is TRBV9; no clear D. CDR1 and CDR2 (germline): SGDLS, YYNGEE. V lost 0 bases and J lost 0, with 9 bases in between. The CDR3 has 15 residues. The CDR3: CASSVVSGLNTEAFF. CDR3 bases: TGTGCCAGCAGCGTAGTTTCTGGGTTGAACACTGAAGCTTTCTTT. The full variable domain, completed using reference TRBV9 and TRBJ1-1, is DSGVTQTPKHLITATGQRVTLRCSPRSGDLSVYWYQQSLDQGLQFLIQYYNGEERAKGNILERFSAQQFPDLHSELNLSSLELGDSALYFCASSVVSGLNTEAFFGQGTRLTVV.

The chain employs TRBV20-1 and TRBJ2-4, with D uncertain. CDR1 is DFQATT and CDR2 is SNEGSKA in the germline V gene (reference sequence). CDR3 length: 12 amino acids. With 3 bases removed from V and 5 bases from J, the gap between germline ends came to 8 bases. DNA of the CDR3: TGCAGTGCTAGGGTCCCGCAAAACATTCAGTACTTC. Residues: CSARVPQNIQYF.

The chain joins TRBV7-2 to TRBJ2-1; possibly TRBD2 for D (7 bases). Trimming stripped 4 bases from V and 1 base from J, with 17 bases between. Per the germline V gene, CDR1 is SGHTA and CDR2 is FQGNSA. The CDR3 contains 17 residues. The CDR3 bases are TGTGCCAGCAGCTCCCTCGGGGGGCTGGGTTCCTACAATGAGCAGTTCTTC. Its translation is CASSSLGGLGSYNEQFF.

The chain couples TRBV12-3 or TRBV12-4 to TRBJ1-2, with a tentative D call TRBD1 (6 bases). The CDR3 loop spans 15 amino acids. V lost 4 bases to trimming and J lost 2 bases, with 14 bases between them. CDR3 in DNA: TGTGCCAGCAGTTCGGACAGACCTGTCAACTATGGCTACACCTTC. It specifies CASSSDRPVNYGYTF.

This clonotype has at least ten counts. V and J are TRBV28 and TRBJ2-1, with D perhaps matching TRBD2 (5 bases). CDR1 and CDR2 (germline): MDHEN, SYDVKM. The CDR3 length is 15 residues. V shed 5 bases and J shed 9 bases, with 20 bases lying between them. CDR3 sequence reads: CASSPLTGMIREQFF. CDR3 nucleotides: TGTGCCAGCAGTCCCCTGACGGGGATGATCCGTGAGCAGTTCTTC.

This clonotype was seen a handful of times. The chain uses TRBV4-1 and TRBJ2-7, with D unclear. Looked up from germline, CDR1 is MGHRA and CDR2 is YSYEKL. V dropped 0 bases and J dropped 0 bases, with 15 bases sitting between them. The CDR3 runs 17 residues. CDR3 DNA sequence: TGCGCCAGCAGCCAAGATAAGTCCGACGATTACTCCTACGAGCAGTACTTC. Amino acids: CASSQDKSDDYSYEQYF.

CDR3 residues: CASSGRTYEQYF. In DNA form, the CDR3 reads TGTGCTTCTAGCGGGAGGACCTACGAGCAGTACTTC. The gene calls are TRBV7-9 and TRBJ2-7; 11 bases match TRBD2. The CDR3 sequence is 12 residues long. CDR1 and CDR2 (germline): SEHNR, FQNEAQ (reference sequence).

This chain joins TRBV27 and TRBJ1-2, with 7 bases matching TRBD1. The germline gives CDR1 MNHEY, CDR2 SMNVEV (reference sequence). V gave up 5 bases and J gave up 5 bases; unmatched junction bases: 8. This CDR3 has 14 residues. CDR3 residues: CASSPLGTAYGYTF. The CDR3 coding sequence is TGTGCCAGCAGTCCTCTCGGGACAGCTTATGGCTACACCTTC.